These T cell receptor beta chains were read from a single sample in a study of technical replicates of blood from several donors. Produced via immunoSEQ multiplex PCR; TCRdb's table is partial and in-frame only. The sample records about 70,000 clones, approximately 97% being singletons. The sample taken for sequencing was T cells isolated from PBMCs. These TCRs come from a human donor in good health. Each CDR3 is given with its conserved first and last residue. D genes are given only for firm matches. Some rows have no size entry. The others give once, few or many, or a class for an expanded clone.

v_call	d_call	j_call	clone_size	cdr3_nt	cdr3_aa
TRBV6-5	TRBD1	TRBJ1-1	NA	TGTGCCAGCAGTTTGACAGGGGCCACTGAAGCTTTCTTT	CASSLTGATEAFF
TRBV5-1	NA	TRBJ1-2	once	TGCGCCAGCAGCTCGAACCCGACAGTTTCGGTCTATGGCTACACCTTC	CASSSNPTVSVYGYTF
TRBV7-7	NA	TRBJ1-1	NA	TGTGCTAGCAGCGAACTCACAGGGACTGAAGCTTTCTTT	CASSELTGTEAFF
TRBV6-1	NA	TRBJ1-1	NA	TGTGCCAGCAGCTTGACAGGAATGAACACTGAAGCTTTCTTT	CASSLTGMNTEAFF
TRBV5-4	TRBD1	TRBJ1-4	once	TGTGCCAGCCAGGGGGGCGGTGAAAAACTGTTTTTT	CASQGGGEKLFF
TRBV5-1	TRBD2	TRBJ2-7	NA	TGCGCCAGCAGCTTCGGGGGGGGGAGCTCCTACGAGCAGTACTTC	CASSFGGGSSYEQYF
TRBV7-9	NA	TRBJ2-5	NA	TGTGCCAGCAGCTTAGCAGGGGTCGGGACCCAGTACTTC	CASSLAGVGTQYF
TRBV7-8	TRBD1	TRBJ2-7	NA	TGTGCCAGCAGCTTAGTCATAGGACAGGCCTACGAGCAGTACTTC	CASSLVIGQAYEQYF
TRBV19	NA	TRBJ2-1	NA	TGTGCCAGTAGTATGGGGCTGTATTACAATTCGCACAATGAGCAGTTCTTC	CASSMGLYYNSHNEQFF
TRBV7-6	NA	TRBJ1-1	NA	TGTGCCAGCAGCTCACGACGGGGGGGTTCGGTCACTGAAGCTTTCTTT	CASSSRRGGSVTEAFF
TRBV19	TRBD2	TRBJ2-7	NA	TGTGCCAGTAGTATAGCCCGGGGGGAGTCCTACGAGCAGTACTTC	CASSIARGESYEQYF
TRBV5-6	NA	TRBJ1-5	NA	NA	CASSLFLGTGDQPQHF
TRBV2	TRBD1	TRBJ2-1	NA	TGTGCCAGCAGTAGGAATGGACAGGGCTCACCCAATGAGCAGTTCTTC	CASSRNGQGSPNEQFF
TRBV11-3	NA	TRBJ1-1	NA	TGTGCCAGCAGCTTCCGAGTTTCGAACACTGAAGCTTTCTTT	CASSFRVSNTEAFF
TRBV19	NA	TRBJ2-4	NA	TGTGCCAGTAGCCTTGGGGGGGCAAGAAACATTCAGTACTTC	CASSLGGARNIQYF
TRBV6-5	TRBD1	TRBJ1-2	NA	TGTGCCAGCAGCCCCGGGACAGGGCAATATGGCTACACCTTC	CASSPGTGQYGYTF
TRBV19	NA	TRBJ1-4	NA	TGTGCCAGTAGTATAGCCGGGGTTATTAATGAAAAACTGTTTTTT	CASSIAGVINEKLFF
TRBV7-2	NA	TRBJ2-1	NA	TGTGCCAGCAGCGAGTCGGACAATGAGCAGTTCTTC	CASSESDNEQFF
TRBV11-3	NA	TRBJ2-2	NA	TGTGCCAGTCAGCGGGTTACCGGGGAGCTGTTTTTT	CASQRVTGELFF
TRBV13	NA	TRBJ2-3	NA	TGTGCCAGCAGCTTCCGGGCCCGGGAGGATACGCAGTATTTT	CASSFRAREDTQYF
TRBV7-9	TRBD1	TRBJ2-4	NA	TGTGCCAGCAGCCAGCCGGGACAGGGGGGCTTAGCCAAAAACATTCAGTACTTC	CASSQPGQGGLAKNIQYF
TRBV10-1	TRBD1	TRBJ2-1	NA	TGCGCCAGCAGTGTCCCGGACAGGCCTGAGCAGTTCTTC	CASSVPDRPEQFF
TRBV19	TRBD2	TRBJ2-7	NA	TGTGCCAGTAGTATGAGCGGGGGGGCACCGGAGCAGTACTTC	CASSMSGGAPEQYF
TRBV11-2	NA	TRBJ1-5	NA	TGTGCCAGCAGCTCAGATCTAAGTCAGCCCCAGCATTTT	CASSSDLSQPQHF
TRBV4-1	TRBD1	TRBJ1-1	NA	TGCGCCAGCAGCCTGGGGACAGGGGAAGTTACTTTCTTT	CASSLGTGEVTFF
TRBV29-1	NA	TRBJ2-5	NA	TGCAGCGTTGAGTTGACAGGGAGGCAAGAGACCCAGTACTTC	CSVELTGRQETQYF
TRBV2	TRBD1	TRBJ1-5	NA	TGTGCCAGCAGTGACCGGACAGGAGATCAGCCCCAGCATTTT	CASSDRTGDQPQHF
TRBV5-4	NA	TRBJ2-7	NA	TGTGCCAGCAGCCGGGGTTACGAGCAGTACTTC	CASSRGYEQYF
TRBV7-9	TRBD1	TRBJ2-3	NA	TGTGCCAGCAGCTCCTTCCGGGACAGATACACAGATACGCAGTATTTT	CASSSFRDRYTDTQYF
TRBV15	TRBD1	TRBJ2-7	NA	TGTGCCACCAGCACAACCCGGGACAGGGGGCAGACGTACTTC	CATSTTRDRGQTYF
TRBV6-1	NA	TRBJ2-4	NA	TGTGCCAGCAGTGAATCAGAATTCCTTCTAGCCAAAAACATTCAGTACTTC	CASSESEFLLAKNIQYF
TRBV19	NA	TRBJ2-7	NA	TGTGCCAGTAGTATAGCACTAGGAAAAGGCGAGCAGTACTTC	CASSIALGKGEQYF
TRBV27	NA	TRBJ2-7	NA	TGTGCCAGCAGTTCACAGGGTGGCTACGAGCAGTACTTC	CASSSQGGYEQYF
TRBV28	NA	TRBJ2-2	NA	TGTGCCAGCAACCCGAGGATGAAGTACAGGATCGGGAACACCGGGGAGCTGTTTTTT	CASNPRMKYRIGNTGELFF
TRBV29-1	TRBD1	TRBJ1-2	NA	TGCAGCGCCAAAACAGGGGGCCAAAACTATGGCTACACCTTC	CSAKTGGQNYGYTF
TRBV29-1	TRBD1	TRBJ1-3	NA	TGCAGCGTTGCCCAGGGGGTTAATGGAAACACCATATATTTT	CSVAQGVNGNTIYF
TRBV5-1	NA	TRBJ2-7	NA	TGCGCCAGCAGCTTGGTCCTCGGAGGGTCGACCTACGAGCAGTACTTC	CASSLVLGGSTYEQYF
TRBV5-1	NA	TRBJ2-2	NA	TGCGCCAGCACCCCCCGTCTCTCGGGACAAGGCACCGGGGAGCTGTTTTTT	CASTPRLSGQGTGELFF
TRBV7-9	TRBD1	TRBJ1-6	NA	TGTGCCAGCAGCCCGGGACAGGGGGTTGACTGGGGATCACCCCTCCACTTT	CASSPGQGVDWGSPLHF
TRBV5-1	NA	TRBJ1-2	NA	TGCGCCAGCAGCTTTTACCAGGGTACCCACTATGGCTACACCTTC	CASSFYQGTHYGYTF
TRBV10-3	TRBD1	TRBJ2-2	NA	TGTGCCACTTTTGGGACAGGGGACACCGGGGAGCTGTTTTTT	CATFGTGDTGELFF
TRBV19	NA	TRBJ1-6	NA	TGTGCCAGTAGTATTTTTCAACAGGCCCTTGGGTCACCCCTCCACTTT	CASSIFQQALGSPLHF
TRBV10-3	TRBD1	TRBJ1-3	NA	TGTGCCATCAGTGATACCCGGACAGGGGTTGGAAACACCATATATTTT	CAISDTRTGVGNTIYF
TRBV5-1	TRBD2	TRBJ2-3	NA	TGCGCCAGCAGCTCCCTCTTAGCGGGAGATGTTACAGATACGCAGTATTTT	CASSSLLAGDVTDTQYF
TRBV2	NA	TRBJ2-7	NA	TGTGCCAGCAGTGGGTGGGGGGTTGCCTCCTACGAGCAGTACTTC	CASSGWGVASYEQYF
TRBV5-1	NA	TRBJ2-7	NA	TGCGCCAGCAGCTTGGAGCCTGCGGGGTCCTACGAGCAGTACTTC	CASSLEPAGSYEQYF
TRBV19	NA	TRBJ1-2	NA	TGTGCCAGTAGTACCGAAGGGGTTGGTGGCTACACCTTC	CASSTEGVGGYTF
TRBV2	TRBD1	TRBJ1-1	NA	TGTGCCTGGACAGGGGCGCCCACTGAAGCTTTCTTT	CAWTGAPTEAFF
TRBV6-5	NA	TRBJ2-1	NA	TGTGCCAGCAGTGCCTTTAGCGATGGGAACAATGAGCAGTTCTTC	CASSAFSDGNNEQFF
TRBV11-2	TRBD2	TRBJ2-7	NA	TGTGCCAGCAGCTTAGACGGGGGGGCGCGTATGAACGAGCAGTACTTC	CASSLDGGARMNEQYF
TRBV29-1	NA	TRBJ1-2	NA	TGCAGCGTTGACCATGCGGGGGGCGGTCATGGCTACACCTTC	CSVDHAGGGHGYTF
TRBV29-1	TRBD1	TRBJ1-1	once	TGCAGCGGTGACAGGGTAGAAACTGAAGCTTTCTTT	CSGDRVETEAFF
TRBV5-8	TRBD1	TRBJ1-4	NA	TGTGCCAGCCTGGGACAGTCAAATGAAAAACTGTTTTTT	CASLGQSNEKLFF
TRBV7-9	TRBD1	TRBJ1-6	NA	TGTGCCAGCGGCACCACAGGGGGCTTACCCCTCCACTTT	CASGTTGGLPLHF
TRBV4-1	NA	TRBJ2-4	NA	TGCGCCAGCAGCCAAGGTGGGGCACTAGCCAAAAACATTCAGTACTTC	CASSQGGALAKNIQYF
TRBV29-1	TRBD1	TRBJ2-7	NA	TGCAGCGTTGAAAGAGCAGGGGGCTTCTACGAGCAGTACTTC	CSVERAGGFYEQYF
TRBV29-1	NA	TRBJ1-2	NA	TGCAGCGTTGAAGGGGCTCATGGCTACACCTTC	CSVEGAHGYTF
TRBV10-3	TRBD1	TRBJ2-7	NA	TGTGCCGTCCCGAACCGGGACAGGGACTCCTACGAGCAGTACTTC	CAVPNRDRDSYEQYF
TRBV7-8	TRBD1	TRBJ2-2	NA	TGTGCCAGCAGCTTAGGCCGGACAGGGGCCACCGGGGAGCTGTTTTTT	CASSLGRTGATGELFF
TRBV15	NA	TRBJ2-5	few	TGTGCCACCAGCAGAGATTCGGGAACCCGAGAGACCCAGTACTTC	CATSRDSGTRETQYF